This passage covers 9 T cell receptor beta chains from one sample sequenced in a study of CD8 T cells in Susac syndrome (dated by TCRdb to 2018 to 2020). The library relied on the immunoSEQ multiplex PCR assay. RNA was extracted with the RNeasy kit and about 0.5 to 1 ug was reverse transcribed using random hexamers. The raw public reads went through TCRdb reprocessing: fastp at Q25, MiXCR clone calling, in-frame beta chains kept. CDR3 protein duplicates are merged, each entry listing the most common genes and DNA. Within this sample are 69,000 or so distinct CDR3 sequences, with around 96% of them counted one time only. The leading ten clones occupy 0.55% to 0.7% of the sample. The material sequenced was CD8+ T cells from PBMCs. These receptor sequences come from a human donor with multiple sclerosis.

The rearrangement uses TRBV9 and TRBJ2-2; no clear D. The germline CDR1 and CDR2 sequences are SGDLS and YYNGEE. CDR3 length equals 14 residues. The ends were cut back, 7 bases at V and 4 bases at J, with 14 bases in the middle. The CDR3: CASDPFDGTGELFF. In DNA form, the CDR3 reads TGTGCCAGCGACCCCTTTGACGGCACCGGGGAGCTGTTTTTT.

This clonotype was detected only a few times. CDR3 in DNA: TGCGCCAGCAGCCAAGTAGCTACGCACCTCTACGAGCAGTACTTC. This sequence encodes CASSQVATHLYEQYF. The genes are TRBV4-1 and TRBJ2-7; D is ambiguous. Per the germline V gene, CDR1 is MGHRA and CDR2 is YSYEKL. The CDR3 extends over 15 amino acids. V lost 1 base to trimming and J lost 3 bases, with 13 bases between them.

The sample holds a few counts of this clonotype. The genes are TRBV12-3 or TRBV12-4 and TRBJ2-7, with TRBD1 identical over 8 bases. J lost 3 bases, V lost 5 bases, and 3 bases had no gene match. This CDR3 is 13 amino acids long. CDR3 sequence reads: CASSPGTGYEQYF. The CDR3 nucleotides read TGTGCCAGCAGTCCCGGGACAGGCTACGAGCAGTACTTC.

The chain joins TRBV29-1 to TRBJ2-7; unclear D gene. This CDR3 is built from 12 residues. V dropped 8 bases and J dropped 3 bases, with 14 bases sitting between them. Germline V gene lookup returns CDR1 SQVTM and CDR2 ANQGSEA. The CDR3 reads CSLIDNRYEQYF. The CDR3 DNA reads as TGCAGCCTAATAGACAACCGCTACGAGCAGTACTTC.

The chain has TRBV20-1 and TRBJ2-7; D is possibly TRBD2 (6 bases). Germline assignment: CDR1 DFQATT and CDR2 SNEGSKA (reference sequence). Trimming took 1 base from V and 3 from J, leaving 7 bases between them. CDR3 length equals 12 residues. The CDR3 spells CSARGGDYEQYF. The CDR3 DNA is TGCAGTGCTAGAGGGGGGGACTACGAGCAGTACTTC.

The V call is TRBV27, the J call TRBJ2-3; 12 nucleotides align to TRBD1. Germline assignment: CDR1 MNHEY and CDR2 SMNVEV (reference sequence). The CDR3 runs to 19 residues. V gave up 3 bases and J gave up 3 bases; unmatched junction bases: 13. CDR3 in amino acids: CASSFPGTGGNGVTDTQYF. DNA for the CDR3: TGTGCCAGCAGTTTCCCTGGGACAGGGGGCAATGGGGTAACAGATACGCAGTATTTT.

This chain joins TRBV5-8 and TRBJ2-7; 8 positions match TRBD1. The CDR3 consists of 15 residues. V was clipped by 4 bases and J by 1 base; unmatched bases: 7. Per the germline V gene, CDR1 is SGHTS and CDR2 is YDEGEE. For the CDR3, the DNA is TGTGCCAGCAGCCCAGACAGGGGACGGTCCTACGAGCAGTACTTC. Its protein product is CASSPDRGRSYEQYF.

The CDR3 region has the DNA TGTGCCAGCAGCGGCTCCGGGACAGGGGACGGCTACACCTTC. It specifies CASSGSGTGDGYTF. V and J are TRBV9 and TRBJ1-2; 10 bases are a match to TRBD1. CDR3 size: 14 residues. V gave up 3 bases and J gave up 8 bases; unmatched junction bases: 7. CDR1 is SGDLS and CDR2 is YYNGEE in the germline V gene. Using reference TRBV9 and TRBJ1-2 for the parts outside the CDR3, the full variable domain is DSGVTQTPKHLITATGQRVTLRCSPRSGDLSVYWYQQSLDQGLQFLIQYYNGEERAKGNILERFSAQQFPDLHSELNLSSLELGDSALYFCASSGSGTGDGYTFGSGTRLTVV.

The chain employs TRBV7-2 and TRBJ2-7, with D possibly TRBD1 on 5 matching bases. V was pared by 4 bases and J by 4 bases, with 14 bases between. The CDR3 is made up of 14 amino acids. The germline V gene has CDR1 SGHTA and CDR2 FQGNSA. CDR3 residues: CASSSGHILYEQYF. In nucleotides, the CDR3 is TGTGCCAGCAGCTCAGGACATATCCTATACGAGCAGTACTTC.